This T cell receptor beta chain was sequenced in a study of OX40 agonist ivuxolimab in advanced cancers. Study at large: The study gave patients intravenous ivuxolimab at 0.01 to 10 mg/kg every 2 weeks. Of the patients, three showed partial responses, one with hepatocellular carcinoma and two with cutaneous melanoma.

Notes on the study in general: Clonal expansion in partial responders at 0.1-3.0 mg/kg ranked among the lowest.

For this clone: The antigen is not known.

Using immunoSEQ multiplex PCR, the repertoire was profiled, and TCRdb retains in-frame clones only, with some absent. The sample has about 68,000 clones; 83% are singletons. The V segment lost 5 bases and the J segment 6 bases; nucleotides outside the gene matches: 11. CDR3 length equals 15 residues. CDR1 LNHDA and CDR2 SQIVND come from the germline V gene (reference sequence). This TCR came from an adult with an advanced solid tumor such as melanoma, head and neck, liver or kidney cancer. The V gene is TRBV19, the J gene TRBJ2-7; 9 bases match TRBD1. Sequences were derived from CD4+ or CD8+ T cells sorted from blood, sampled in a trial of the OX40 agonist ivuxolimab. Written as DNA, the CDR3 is TGTGCCAGTAGTGCTCCCGGGACAGGGAGGAGCGAGCAGTACTTC. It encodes CASSAPGTGRSEQYF.